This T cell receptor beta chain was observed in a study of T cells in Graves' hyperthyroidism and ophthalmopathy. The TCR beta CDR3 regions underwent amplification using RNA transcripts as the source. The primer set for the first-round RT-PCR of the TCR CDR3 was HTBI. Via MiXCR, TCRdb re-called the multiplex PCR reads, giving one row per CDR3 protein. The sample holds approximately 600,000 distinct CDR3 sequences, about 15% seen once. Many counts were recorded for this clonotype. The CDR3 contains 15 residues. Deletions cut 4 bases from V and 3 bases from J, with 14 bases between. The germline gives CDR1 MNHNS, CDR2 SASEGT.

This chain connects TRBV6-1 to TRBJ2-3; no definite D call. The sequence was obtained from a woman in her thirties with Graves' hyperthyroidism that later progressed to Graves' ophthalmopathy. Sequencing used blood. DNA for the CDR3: TGTGCCAGCAGTGGGACCGCGATACGTACAGATACGCAGTATTTT. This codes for CASSGTAIRTDTQYF.